There are a few counts of the clone carrying this T cell receptor beta chain. TCRdb re-called the reads with MiXCR, one entry per CDR3 protein. The sample lists under 850,000 distinct CDR3 sequences, 35% seen once, with 2.5% to 3.5% in the top ten. The CDR3 is made up of 17 amino acids. The germline V gene encodes CDR1 LGHNA and CDR2 YNFKEQ. The ends lost 0 bases at V and 4 bases at J; junction bases unmatched: 11. This specimen belongs to a study of T cell repertoires in cytomegalovirus infection. Sequencing input: PBMCs. The rearrangement joins TRBV4-2 to TRBJ1-2; the match to TRBD1 covers 7 bases. The TCR was taken from a human donor in good health (CMV status not recorded). Some clones in this sample may be carry-over from other donors' samples. The CDR3 DNA sequence: TGTGCCAGCAGCCAAGAAAGGCTGACAGGGACCCTCTATGGCTACACCTTC. It translates to CASSQERLTGTLYGYTF.